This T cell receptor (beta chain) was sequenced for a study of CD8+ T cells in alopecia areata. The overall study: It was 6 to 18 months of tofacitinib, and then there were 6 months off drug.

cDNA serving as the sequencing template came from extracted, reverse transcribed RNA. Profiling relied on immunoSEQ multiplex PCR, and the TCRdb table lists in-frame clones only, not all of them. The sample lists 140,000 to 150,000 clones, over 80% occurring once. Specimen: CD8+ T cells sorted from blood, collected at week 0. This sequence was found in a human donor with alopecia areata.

CDR3: CSVGGAGGRVVEQYF. The CDR3 DNA is TGCAGCGTTGGTGGAGCGGGGGGCAGGGTGGTCGAGCAGTACTTC. The chain has TRBV29-1 and TRBJ2-5; the match to TRBD2 covers 9 bases. Gene TRBJ2-7 matches the end of the DNA better, so the J call may be wrong. CDR1 and CDR2 (germline): SQVTM, ANQGSEA. The CDR3 totals 15 residues.